A single sample gave rise to the 8 T cell receptor beta chains below, sequenced in a study of T cell responses to AZD1222 COVID-19 vaccine. Produced via immunoSEQ multiplex PCR; TCRdb's table is partial and in-frame only. The sample lists 110,000 to 150,000 clones; almost 90% were seen once. Here the sequenced sample was peripheral blood, taken on day 0 of AZD1222 vaccination. Receptors were obtained from an adult in good health.

The rearrangement links TRBV27 to TRBJ1-1; 7 positions agree with TRBD1. The CDR3 is 14 amino acids. The germline V gene encodes CDR1 MNHEY and CDR2 SMNVEV (reference sequence). V lost 8 bases, J lost 3 bases, and 9 bases stayed unmatched. CDR3 DNA sequence: TGTGCCAGCGGAGGGGACAGCATGGACACTGAAGCTTTCTTT. It is translated as CASGGDSMDTEAFF.

The CDR3 sequence is CASSTIQETQYF. DNA for the CDR3: TGTGCCAGCAGCACGATCCAAGAGACCCAGTACTTC. The chain uses TRBV5-4 and TRBJ2-5; D remains unclear. This CDR3 spans 12 amino acids. V dropped 4 bases and J dropped 1 base, with 5 bases sitting between them. The germline V gene has CDR1 SGHNT and CDR2 YYREEE (reference sequence).

The chain combines TRBV6-4 with TRBJ1-2, with D maybe TRBD1 (5 bases). This CDR3 has 13 residues. The ends were cut back, 6 bases at V and 6 bases at J, with 14 bases in the middle. Germline CDR1 and CDR2: MRHNA and SNTAGT. CDR3 residues: CASSPTGGDGYTF. In DNA, the CDR3 is TGTGCCAGCAGCCCGACTGGGGGAGATGGCTACACCTTC.

The chain is built from TRBV27 and TRBJ2-7; no firm D call. This CDR3 has 13 residues. V was trimmed by 6 bases and J by 3 bases, leaving 12 bases between them. Germline CDR1 reads MNHEY; CDR2 reads SMNVEV (reference sequence). The CDR3 loop is CASRAHNSYEQYF. The DNA for the CDR3 is TGTGCCAGCAGAGCACATAATAGCTACGAGCAGTACTTC.

The gene calls are TRBV2 and TRBJ1-5; 7 bases line up with TRBD1. The CDR3 has 12 amino acids. Germline V gene sequence: CDR1 SNHLY, CDR2 FYNNEI. With V trimmed by 4 bases and J by 10 bases, 4 bases remained unmatched. For the CDR3, the DNA is TGTGCCAGCAGTGGACAGGGTGTACCCCAGCATTTT. Translated, it gives CASSGQGVPQHF.

This sequence joins TRBV19 and TRBJ2-2; 12 nucleotides align to TRBD1. The CDR3 runs 14 residues. Germline V gives CDR1 LNHDA, CDR2 SQIVND (reference sequence). V lost 9 bases to trimming and J lost 6 bases; unmatched junction nucleotides: 5. The CDR3 loop reads CASRGTGGSGELFF. Here the CDR3 DNA reads TGTGCCAGCAGGGGGACAGGGGGCTCCGGGGAGCTGTTTTTT.

The chain uses TRBV5-8 and TRBJ2-7; 8 positions agree with TRBD1. Germline loops: CDR1 SGHTS, CDR2 YDEGEE. Trimming removed 4 bases from V and 5 bases from J; junction bases left unmatched: 11. This CDR3 is 15 amino acids long. CDR3 coding DNA: TGTGCCAGCAGCCGAAGGACAGGGCGGAGTGACGAGCAGTACTTC. It translates to CASSRRTGRSDEQYF.

CDR3 residues: CASSFVGVNTQYF. CDR3 nucleotide sequence: TGTGCCAGCAGCTTTGTCGGTGTAAATACGCAGTATTTT. The chain combines TRBV5-5 with TRBJ2-3, with D unresolved. The germline V gene has CDR1 SGHKS and CDR2 YYEKEE (reference sequence). The CDR3 loop spans 13 amino acids. The germline V and J ends were trimmed by 2 bases and 7 bases, with 11 bases remaining between them.